One sample yielded the 17 T cell receptor beta chains listed below, sequenced in a study of T cells expressing NK-cell markers. Reanalyzing the 5' RACE reads, TCRdb keeps one entry per CDR3 protein, without DNA. This repertoire includes some 600,000 distinct CDR3 sequences. The sample taken for sequencing was blood T cells: a sorted CD56 or NKG2C T cell subset, CD4+ or CD8+ T cells, or bulk PBMC T cells (not recorded which). Receptor source: a man aged 18 to 35 in good health.

This CDR3 reads CASSTLMAGGLRNEQFF. The rearrangement joins TRBV9 to TRBJ2-1; there is no DNA to check the TCRdb D call of TRBD2. This CDR3 spans 17 amino acids. Per the germline V gene, CDR1 is SGDLS and CDR2 is YYNGEE. The variable domain in full, completed from reference TRBV9 and TRBJ2-1, reads DSGVTQTPKHLITATGQRVTLRCSPRSGDLSVYWYQQSLDQGLQFLIQYYNGEERAKGNILERFSAQQFPDLHSELNLSSLELGDSALYFCASSTLMAGGLRNEQFFGPGTRLTVL.

The CDR3 loop is CASSLGSDTGELFF. V gene TRBV12-3 or TRBV12-4 combines with J gene TRBJ2-2. This CDR3 contains 14 residues.

The gene calls are TRBV11-2 and TRBJ2-5; TCRdb calls TRBD1, which cannot be checked without DNA. CDR1 SGHAT and CDR2 FQNNGV come from the germline V gene. The CDR3 consists of 14 residues. This CDR3 is CASSLGAREETQYF.

The chain links TRBV20-1 to TRBJ2-7; lacking DNA, the TRBD2 call made by TCRdb goes unchecked. This CDR3 has 15 amino acids. Looked up from germline, CDR1 is DFQATT and CDR2 is SNEGSKA (reference sequence). CDR3 protein: CSALILAGPSYEQYF.

V is TRBV20-1 and J is TRBJ1-2; TCRdb names TRBD1, which stays unverified in the absence of DNA. Germline V CDR1 and CDR2: DFQATT, SNEGSKA (reference sequence). The CDR3 length is 13 residues. CDR3 amino acids: CSAWDREDYGYTF.

The chain uses TRBV5-5 and TRBJ2-2. CDR3 length: 11 amino acids. In germline, CDR1 is SGHKS, CDR2 YYEKEE (reference sequence). The chain's CDR3 is CASETTGELFF.

The CDR3 protein is CASSGYRVSNTEAFF. The rearrangement joins TRBV6-1 to TRBJ1-1. The CDR3 extends over 15 amino acids. CDR1 MNHNS and CDR2 SASEGT come from the germline V gene.

The chain employs TRBV28 and TRBJ2-1; TCRdb calls TRBD1, which cannot be checked without DNA. Germline assignment: CDR1 MDHEN and CDR2 SYDVKM. This CDR3 spans 15 amino acids. The CDR3 sequence is CASSFEGGYYNEQFF.

This rearrangement joins TRBV24-1 to TRBJ2-1; checking the TCRdb D call of TRBD2 is not possible without DNA. Looked up from germline, CDR1 is KGHDR and CDR2 is SFDVKD. The CDR3 is 18 residues long. CDR3 region: CATSDPMGRERERNEQFF.

The chain couples TRBV29-1 to TRBJ1-1. This CDR3 has 14 residues. Germline CDR1 SQVTM, CDR2 ANQGSEA. CDR3 protein: CSVLLFGRNTEAFF.

The gene calls are TRBV19 and TRBJ2-5; TCRdb outputs TRBD1, but without DNA this stays unchecked. Per germline, CDR1 LNHDA and CDR2 SQIVND (reference sequence). The length of the CDR3 is 15 residues. CDR3: CASSPQGKFQETQYF.

The rearrangement uses TRBV20-1 and TRBJ2-3. The CDR3 has 12 amino acids. The V gene's germline CDR1 is DFQATT and CDR2 SNEGSKA (reference sequence). The CDR3 reads CSARSAMDTQYF.

The V gene is TRBV4-2, the J gene TRBJ2-2. This CDR3 has 15 residues. The germline gives CDR1 LGHNA, CDR2 YNFKEQ. CDR3 protein: CASSQPVGNTGELFF.

The J gene is TRBJ2-1, the V gene TRBV6-1; TCRdb's D gene call, TRBD2, goes unchecked for lack of DNA. The germline CDR1 and CDR2 sequences are MNHNS and SASEGT. The CDR3 extends over 15 amino acids. CDR3 sequence reads: CASSEVASSANEQFF.

This sequence joins TRBV12-3 or TRBV12-4 and TRBJ2-1; TCRdb designates TRBD1, a call that cannot be tested without DNA. The CDR3 extends over 15 amino acids. The CDR3 sequence: CASSFRDWGENEQFF.

The rearrangement links TRBV28 to TRBJ2-7; TCRdb lists TRBD1, though no DNA is available to test this call. The germline gives CDR1 MDHEN, CDR2 SYDVKM. CDR3 length: 16 amino acids. This CDR3 reads CASSLPVGKPPYEQYF.

The chain carries TRBV5-1 and TRBJ2-3; TCRdb outputs TRBD2, but without DNA this stays unchecked. The CDR3 loop spans 12 amino acids. Germline loops: CDR1 SGHRS, CDR2 YFSETQ. CDR3 amino acids: CASTGLTDTQYF. The whole variable domain, filled in from reference TRBV5-1 and TRBJ2-3, reads KAGVTQTPRYLIKTRGQQVTLSCSPISGHRSVSWYQQTPGQGLQFLFEYFSETQRNKGNFPGRFSGRQFSNSRSEMNVSTLELGDSALYLCASTGLTDTQYFGPGTRLTVL.